Listed here are 12 T cell receptor beta chains from one sample, sequenced in a study of response to subunit inactivated influenza vaccine. TCRdb re-called the RT-PCR reads with MiXCR, one entry per CDR3 protein. The sample has some 570,000 distinct CDR3 sequences; about 11% are singletons. This same sample was also taken into another study, of T cells expressing NK-cell markers. That work states: Production of TCR beta cDNA relied on 5'RACE template switching with UMIs.

Sequencing used PBMCs from blood, obtained on the day of vaccination. Receptors were obtained from a man aged 50 to 59 who received an inactivated influenza vaccine.

This clonotype was recorded a few times. The V call is TRBV3-1, the J call TRBJ2-7, with TRBD2 identical over 8 bases. CDR1 and CDR2 from the germline V gene are LGHDT and YNNKEL (reference sequence). The V segment lost 1 base and the J segment 2 bases; nucleotides outside the gene matches: 7. This CDR3 has 16 amino acids. The CDR3 bases are TGTGCCAGCAGCCAAGCCCCGGGACTAGTTGCCTACGAGCAGTACTTC. Translated, it gives CASSQAPGLVAYEQYF.

The chain combines TRBV10-3 with TRBJ2-6; TRBD1 matches at 10 bases. Germline V gene data show CDR1 as ENHRY and CDR2 as SYGVKD. The CDR3 consists of 16 residues. V trimming: 10 bases; J trimming: 4 bases; junction bases outside the gene matches: 10. The CDR3 protein is CATLAGTGVGANVLTF. CDR3 nucleotides: TGTGCCACCCTCGCCGGGACAGGGGTCGGGGCCAACGTCCTGACTTTC.

The rearrangement links TRBV14 to TRBJ1-1, with D possibly matching TRBD1 (5 bases). The V gene's germline CDR1 is SGHDN and CDR2 FVKESK. This CDR3 is 13 amino acids long. Trimming pared 1 base from V and 10 bases from J, leaving 13 bases between. CDR3 sequence reads: CASSQVPQGTAFF. CDR3 bases: TGTGCCAGCAGCCAAGTCCCGCAGGGTACAGCTTTCTTT. Based on the CDR3 plus reference TRBV14 and TRBJ1-1, the full variable domain is EAGVTQFPSHSVIEKGQTVTLRCDPISGHDNLYWYRRVMGKEIKFLLHFVKESKQDESGMPNNRFLAERTGGTYSTLKVQPAELEDSGVYFCASSQVPQGTAFFGQGTRLTVV.

This sequence joins TRBV7-8 and TRBJ1-5; D unclear. There are 15 residues in the CDR3. V shed 5 bases and J shed 5 bases, with 16 bases lying between them. Germline CDR1 reads SGHVS; CDR2 reads FQNEAQ. CDR3 DNA sequence: TGTGCCAGCAGCAACGTAGCGTACAATTATCAGCCCCAGCATTTT. It encodes CASSNVAYNYQPQHF.

This clonotype was counted at least ten times. V gene TRBV28 combines with J gene TRBJ2-1, with D hard to call. Trimming took off 6 bases at V and 6 bases at J, with 12 bases between the two ends. Per germline, CDR1 MDHEN and CDR2 SYDVKM. The length of the CDR3 is 13 residues. CDR3 DNA: TGTGCCAGCAGCCCTGACTCAGGCAATGAGCAGTTCTTC. Its protein is CASSPDSGNEQFF. Together with reference TRBV28 and TRBJ2-1, the CDR3 gives the full variable domain: DVKVTQSSRYLVKRTGEKVFLECVQDMDHENMFWYRQDPGLGLRLIYFSYDVKMKEKGDIPEGYSVSREKKERFSLILESASTNQTSMYLCASSPDSGNEQFFGPGTRLTVL.

This chain uses TRBV20-1 with TRBJ2-2, with D possibly TRBD2 on 6 matching bases. This CDR3 region has 15 residues. Trimming stripped 2 bases from V and 1 base from J, with 11 bases between. Germline-derived CDR1 and CDR2 are DFQATT and SNEGSKA (reference sequence). In DNA, the CDR3 is TGCAGTGCTAGAAAACGGGACTGGAACACCGGGGAGCTGTTTTTT. Translating gives CSARKRDWNTGELFF.

This clonotype has just a few counts. The V and J genes are TRBV15 and TRBJ2-7, with D unclear. V gave up 2 bases and J gave up 0 bases, with 5 bases separating them. CDR1 and CDR2 from the germline V gene are LNHNV and YYDKDF (reference sequence). The CDR3 sequence is 13 residues long. This CDR3 reads CATSRRHSYEQYF. As DNA, the CDR3 is TGTGCCACCAGCAGACGACACTCCTACGAGCAGTACTTC.

CDR3 in amino acids: CASSLDGGPPYEQYF. The CDR3 DNA follows: TGTGCCAGCAGCTTAGATGGAGGTCCGCCCTACGAGCAGTACTTC. The chain uses TRBV11-2 and TRBJ2-7, with D maybe TRBD2 (5 bases). Trimming pared 0 bases from V and 2 bases from J, leaving 11 bases between. Germline V gene sequence: CDR1 SGHAT, CDR2 FQNNGV. CDR3 length: 15 residues.

This clonotype was seen only a few times. The CDR3 here is CSAPFGGQTDTQYF. The CDR3 region has the DNA TGCAGTGCCCCCTTCGGGGGGCAGACAGATACGCAGTATTTT. The J gene is TRBJ2-3, the V gene TRBV20-1; D possibly corresponds to TRBD2 (7 bases). V lost 6 bases, J lost 3 bases, and 16 bases lay in between. Germline-derived CDR1 and CDR2 are DFQATT and SNEGSKA (reference sequence). This CDR3 is built from 14 residues.

The chain links TRBV6-2 or TRBV6-3 to TRBJ2-1; TRBD1 matches 10 bases. This CDR3 is 16 amino acids long. V dropped 2 bases and J dropped 7; count of bases not matched to a gene: 8. CDR1 and CDR2 (germline): MNHEY, SVGEGT. The CDR3 region is CASSYPDRGVYNEQFF. The CDR3 DNA reads as TGTGCCAGCAGTTACCCGGACAGGGGGGTTTATAATGAGCAGTTCTTC.

The chain joins TRBV12-3 or TRBV12-4 to TRBJ1-2, with 9 positions matching TRBD1. This CDR3 is built from 14 residues. With V trimmed by 7 bases and J by 6 bases, 9 bases remained unmatched. In nucleotides, the CDR3 is TGTGCCAGCAAGCTTACAGGGGGCGGAAATGGCTACACCTTC. Encoded protein: CASKLTGGGNGYTF.

This clonotype has more than one count but fewer than ten. The chain carries TRBV30 and TRBJ1-2; D gene ambiguous. Germline V gene sequence: CDR1 GTSNPN, CDR2 SVGIG (reference sequence). V was shortened by 5 bases and J by 8 bases, with 15 bases between the two germline ends. There are 12 residues in the CDR3. The CDR3 DNA is TGTGCCTGGTCTCCTCTCTCGCGGGGCTACACCTTC. Translation: CAWSPLSRGYTF.